This T cell receptor (beta chain) was sequenced for a study of identical twins. Study-wide results and limits: Fewer insertions characterized abundant cord blood beta clonotypes, whereas memory repertoires showed none. The analysis was cross-sectional rather than longitudinal within donors.

The CDR3 is made up of 16 amino acids. Germline CDR1 and CDR2: SEHNR and FQNEAQ (reference sequence). The ends were cut back, 7 bases at V and 0 bases at J, with 18 bases in the middle. This clonotype has a handful of counts. Its antigen is unidentified. A universal primer binding site was introduced by template switching. The final cDNA contained unique molecular identifiers. Using its own MiXCR run on the 5' RACE reads, TCRdb lists one record per CDR3 protein. In the table there are approximately 680,000 distinct CDR3 sequences, just over 7% of which are singletons. A further study also used this sample, focusing on yellow fever vaccine responses in identical twins. Per that paper: Reports say the vaccine T cell response in twins looked partly convergent and partly personalized.

Sequenced: PBMCs. This TCR was recovered from a young woman in good health. J is TRBJ2-5 and V is TRBV7-9, with D possibly being TRBD2 (6 bases). The CDR3 nucleotides read TGTGCCAGCACCATAGACTTGGGGGGATACCAAGAGACCCAGTACTTC. It is translated as CASTIDLGGYQETQYF.